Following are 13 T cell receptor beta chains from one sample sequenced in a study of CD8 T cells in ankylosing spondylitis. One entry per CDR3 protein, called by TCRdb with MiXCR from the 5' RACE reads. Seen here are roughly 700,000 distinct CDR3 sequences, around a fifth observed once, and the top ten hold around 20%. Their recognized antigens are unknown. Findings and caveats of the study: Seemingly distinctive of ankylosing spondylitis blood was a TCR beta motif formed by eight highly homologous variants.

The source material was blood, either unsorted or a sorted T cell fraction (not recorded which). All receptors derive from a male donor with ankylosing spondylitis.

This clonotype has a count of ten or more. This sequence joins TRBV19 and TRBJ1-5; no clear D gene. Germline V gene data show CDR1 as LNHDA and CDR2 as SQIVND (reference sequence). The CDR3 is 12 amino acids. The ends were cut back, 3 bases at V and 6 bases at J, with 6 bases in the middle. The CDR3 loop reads CASSIRGQPQHF. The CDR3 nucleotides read TGTGCCAGTAGTATCCGGGGTCAGCCCCAGCATTTT.

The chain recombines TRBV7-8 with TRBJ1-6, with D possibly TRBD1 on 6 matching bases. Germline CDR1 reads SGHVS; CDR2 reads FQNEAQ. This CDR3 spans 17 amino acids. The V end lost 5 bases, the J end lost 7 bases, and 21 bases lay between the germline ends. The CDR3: CASSITGRARENSPLHF. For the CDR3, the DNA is TGTGCCAGCAGCATTACAGGGAGGGCGCGAGAGAATTCACCCCTCCACTTT.

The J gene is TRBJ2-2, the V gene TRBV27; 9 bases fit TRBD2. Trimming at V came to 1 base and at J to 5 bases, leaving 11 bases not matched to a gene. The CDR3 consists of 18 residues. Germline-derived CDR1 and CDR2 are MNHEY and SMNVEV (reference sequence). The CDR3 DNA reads TGTGCCAGCAGTTTATTCCCGCCGGGTAGCGGGAGTACCGGGGAGCTGTTTTTT. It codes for CASSLFPPGSGSTGELFF.

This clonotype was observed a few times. DNA of the CDR3: TGTGCCAGCAGCTCCTGGACAGGATCGAACTGGGGTGGCTACACCTTC. It yields the protein CASSSWTGSNWGGYTF. The rearrangement uses TRBV5-6 and TRBJ1-2; 7 nucleotides match TRBD1. The germline CDR1 and CDR2 sequences are SGHDT and YYEEEE. J was trimmed by 7 bases and V by 3 bases; bases with no gene match: 15. This CDR3 spans 16 amino acids.

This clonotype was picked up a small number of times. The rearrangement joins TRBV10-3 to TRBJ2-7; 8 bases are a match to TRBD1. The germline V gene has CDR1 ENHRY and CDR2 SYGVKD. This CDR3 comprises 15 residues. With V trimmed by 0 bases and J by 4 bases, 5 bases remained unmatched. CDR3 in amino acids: CAISESRQGRYEQYF. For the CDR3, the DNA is TGTGCCATCAGTGAGTCGAGACAGGGGAGGTACGAGCAGTACTTC.

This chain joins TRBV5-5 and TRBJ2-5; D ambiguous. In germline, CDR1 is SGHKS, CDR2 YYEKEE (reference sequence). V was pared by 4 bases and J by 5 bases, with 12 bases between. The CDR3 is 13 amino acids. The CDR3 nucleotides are TGTGCCAGCAGCCCCTCAACATGGGAGACCCAGTACTTC. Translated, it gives CASSPSTWETQYF.

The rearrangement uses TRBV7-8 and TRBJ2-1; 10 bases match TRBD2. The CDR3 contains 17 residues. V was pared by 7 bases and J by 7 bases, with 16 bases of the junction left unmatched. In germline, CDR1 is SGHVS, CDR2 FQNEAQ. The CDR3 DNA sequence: TGTGCCAGCATCGATCCTGGGACTAGCGAAAGACGGAATGAGCAGTTCTTC. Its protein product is CASIDPGTSERRNEQFF.

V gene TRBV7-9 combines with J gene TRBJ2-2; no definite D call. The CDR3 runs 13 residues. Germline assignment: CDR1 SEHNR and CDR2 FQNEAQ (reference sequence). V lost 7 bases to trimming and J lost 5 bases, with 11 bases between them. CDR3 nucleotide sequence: TGTGCCAGCACCATGGAGCCGACCGGGGAGCTGTTTTTT. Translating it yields CASTMEPTGELFF.

CDR3 protein: CSARVDRGADTQYF. The CDR3 bases are TGCAGTGCTAGGGTGGACAGGGGCGCAGATACGCAGTATTTT. V gene TRBV20-1 combines with J gene TRBJ2-3, with 9 bases fitting TRBD1. The CDR3 consists of 14 residues. Germline V CDR1 and CDR2: DFQATT, SNEGSKA (reference sequence). V gave up 3 bases and J gave up 4 bases; unmatched junction bases: 5.

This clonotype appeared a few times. CDR3 in DNA: TGCAGTGCTAGTAAGCCGCCCGGTACGCAGTATTTT. Translation: CSASKPPGTQYF. The gene calls are TRBV20-1 and TRBJ2-3; no clear D. The V gene lost 3 bases and the J gene lost 8 bases, with 12 bases spanning the gap. CDR1 DFQATT and CDR2 SNEGSKA come from the germline V gene (reference sequence). There are 12 residues in the CDR3.

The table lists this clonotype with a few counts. As DNA, the CDR3 is TGTGCCAGCAGCACCAGGACTAGCGGTTCCTACGAGCAGTACTTC. It yields the protein CASSTRTSGSYEQYF. This chain links TRBV3-1 with TRBJ2-7; the match to TRBD2 covers 10 bases. Germline V gene sequence: CDR1 LGHDT, CDR2 YNNKEL (reference sequence). J lost 1 base, V lost 5 bases, and 5 bases had no gene match. The CDR3 contains 15 residues.

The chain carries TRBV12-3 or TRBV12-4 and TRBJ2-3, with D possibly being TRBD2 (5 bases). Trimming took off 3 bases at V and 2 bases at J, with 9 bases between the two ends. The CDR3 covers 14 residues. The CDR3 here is CASSFLRDTDTQYF. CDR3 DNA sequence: TGTGCCAGCAGTTTCCTCCGGGACACAGATACGCAGTATTTT.

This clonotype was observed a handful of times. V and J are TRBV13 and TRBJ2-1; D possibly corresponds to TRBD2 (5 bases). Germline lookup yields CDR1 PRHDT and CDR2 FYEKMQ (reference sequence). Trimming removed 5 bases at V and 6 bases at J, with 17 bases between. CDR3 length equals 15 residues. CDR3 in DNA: TGTGCCAGCAGCCCTTCCGGCCCTCGGGGCAATGAGCAGTTCTTC. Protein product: CASSPSGPRGNEQFF.